This is a list of T cell receptor beta chains from one sample in a study of blood T cell repertoires in COVID-19. The assay was immunoSEQ multiplex PCR, and TCRdb's table has in-frame clones only and misses some. The sample has roughly 38,000 clones, roughly four fifths seen once. The sequenced sample consisted of peripheral blood. All receptors derive from a man aged 35 to 55 with active or convalescent COVID-19. CDR3s include the opening cysteine and the closing phenylalanine or tryptophan. D genes are given only for firm matches. Clone size appears in some rows only: once, few, many, or a class for an expanded clone.

d_gene	v_gene	abundance	j_gene	CDR3aa	CDR3nt
NA	TRBV6-5	NA	TRBJ1-5	CASSPNRQFNQPQHF	TGTGCCAGCAGCCCAAACCGCCAGTTTAATCAGCCCCAGCATTTT
TRBD1	TRBV2	NA	TRBJ1-3	CASSYGQASTGNTIYF	TGTGCCAGCAGTTACGGACAGGCGAGCACTGGAAACACCATATATTTT
TRBD1	TRBV5-6	few	TRBJ1-1	CASSPTGVGTEAFF	TGTGCCAGCAGCCCGACAGGGGTAGGGACTGAAGCTTTCTTT
NA	TRBV11-3	NA	TRBJ2-5	CASSFRTSQETQYF	TGTGCCAGCAGCTTCCGAACTTCGCAAGAGACCCAGTACTTC
TRBD2	TRBV5-4	NA	TRBJ2-7	CASSFIAGGRNEQYF	TGTGCCAGCAGCTTTATAGCGGGAGGGAGGAACGAGCAGTACTTC
TRBD1	TRBV6-6	medium-sized	TRBJ1-6	CASSLQGLLHF	TGTGCCAGCAGTTTACAGGGGCTCCTCCACTTT
NA	TRBV3-1/TRBV3-2	NA	TRBJ1-4	CASSPQGTRDEKLFF	TGTGCCAGCAGCCCTCAGGGAACCAGGGATGAAAAACTGTTTTTT
TRBD1	TRBV7-6	few	TRBJ2-7	CASSFAGQGVYEQYF	TGTGCCAGCAGCTTTGCCGGACAGGGTGTCTACGAGCAGTACTTC
TRBD1	TRBV19	NA	TRBJ2-7	CASQKKGQGANEQYF	TGTGCCAGCCAAAAAAAGGGACAGGGTGCCAACGAGCAGTACTTC
NA	TRBV7-8	many	TRBJ1-1	CASSLVVAWETEAFF	TGTGCCAGCAGCTTAGTCGTAGCTTGGGAGACTGAAGCTTTCTTT
NA	TRBV25-1	medium-sized	TRBJ1-2	CASSADIGYTF	TGTGCCAGCAGTGCGGACATTGGCTACACCTTC
NA	TRBV27	NA	TRBJ2-5	CASGYRGSETQYF	TGTGCCAGCGGCTACCGAGGATCGGAGACCCAGTACTTC
NA	TRBV18	NA	TRBJ2-5	CASSRDNKPQETQYF	TGTGCCAGCTCACGGGACAATAAACCCCAAGAGACCCAGTACTTC
NA	TRBV5-4	NA	TRBJ1-3	CASSLTGTSGNTIYF	TGTGCCAGCAGCTTGACCGGGACATCCGGAAACACCATATATTTT
NA	TRBV10-3	few	TRBJ1-6	CAVRGSLNSPLHF	TGTGCCGTGCGTGGGAGTCTGAATTCACCCCTCCACTTT
NA	TRBV7-8	many	TRBJ1-3	CASSLVGSSGNTIYF	TGTGCCAGCAGCTTAGTAGGGAGCTCTGGAAACACCATATATTTT
NA	TRBV11-2	NA	TRBJ1-3	CASSQGGGIPSGNTIYF	TGTGCCAGCAGCCAAGGGGGGGGCATACCCTCTGGAAACACCATATATTTT
NA	TRBV18	NA	TRBJ1-1	CASQRSTGGEAFF	TGTGCCAGCCAAAGATCGACAGGCGGGGAAGCTTTCTTT
TRBD2	TRBV2	NA	TRBJ2-1	CASELAGNYNEQFF	TGTGCCAGCGAGCTAGCGGGAAACTACAATGAGCAGTTCTTC
NA	TRBV11-3	NA	TRBJ2-4	CASSLGGGAKNIQYF	TGTGCCAGCAGCCTAGGAGGGGGAGCCAAAAACATTCAGTACTTC
NA	TRBV5-1	NA	TRBJ1-2	CASKTGTLTVYGYTF	TGCGCCAGCAAAACCGGAACCTTGACAGTATATGGCTACACCTTC
TRBD1	TRBV29-1	few	TRBJ1-1	CSVERGQGAGTNTEAFF	TGCAGCGTTGAGAGAGGACAGGGGGCAGGAACGAACACTGAAGCTTTCTTT
TRBD2	TRBV5-1	NA	TRBJ2-3	CASSSGRPTDTQYF	TGCGCCAGCAGTAGCGGGAGGCCCACAGATACGCAGTATTTT
NA	TRBV24-1	NA	TRBJ2-5	CATSDPVFQETQYF	TGTGCCACCAGTGATCCCGTGTTCCAAGAGACCCAGTACTTC
NA	TRBV27	NA	TRBJ2-1	CASTVGGEYNEQFF	TGTGCCAGTACCGTAGGGGGGGAATACAATGAGCAGTTCTTC
TRBD2	TRBV11-2	few	TRBJ2-3	CASSGRTSGSATSTDTQYF	TGTGCCAGCAGCGGCCGGACTAGCGGATCGGCGACTAGCACAGATACGCAGTATTTT
TRBD1	TRBV28	NA	TRBJ1-2	CASSEPGQVNGHGYTF	TGTGCCAGCAGTGAACCGGGACAGGTCAATGGTCATGGCTACACCTTC
TRBD1	TRBV19	once	TRBJ2-5	CASQGQSETQYF	TGTGCCAGTCAGGGACAGTCAGAGACCCAGTACTTC
NA	TRBV5-1	NA	TRBJ2-3	CASSLVGRQDTQYF	TGCGCCAGCAGCTTGGTGGGGCGACAAGATACGCAGTATTTT
TRBD1	TRBV27	NA	TRBJ2-1	CASSFGGQDEQFF	TGTGCCAGCAGTTTTGGGGGACAGGATGAGCAGTTCTTC
NA	TRBV11-2	NA	TRBJ1-1	CASSLGEATEAFF	TGTGCCAGCAGCTTGGGGGAGGCCACTGAAGCTTTCTTT